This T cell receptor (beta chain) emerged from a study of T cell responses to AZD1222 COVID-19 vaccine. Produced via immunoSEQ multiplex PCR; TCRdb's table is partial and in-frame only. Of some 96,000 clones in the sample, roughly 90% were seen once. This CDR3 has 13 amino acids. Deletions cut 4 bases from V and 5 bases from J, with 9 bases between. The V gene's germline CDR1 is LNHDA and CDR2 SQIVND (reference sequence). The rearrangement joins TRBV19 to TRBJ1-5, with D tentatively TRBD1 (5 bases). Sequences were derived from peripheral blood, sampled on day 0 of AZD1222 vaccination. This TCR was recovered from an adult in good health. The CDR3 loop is CASSTGRDQPQHF. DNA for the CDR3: TGTGCCAGTAGTACAGGGAGGGATCAGCCCCAGCATTTT. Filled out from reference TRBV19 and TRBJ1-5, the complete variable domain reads DGGITQSPKYLFRKEGQNVTLSCEQNLNHDAMYWYRQDPGQGLRLIYYSQIVNDFQKGDIAEGYSVSREKKESFPLTVTSAQKNPTAFYLCASSTGRDQPQHFGDGTRLSIL.